The sequence of this TCR beta chain was determined in a study of blood T cell repertoires in COVID-19. In the original processing: Reference gene primers were amplified, and this amplification served to estimate nucleated cell counts. Assay: immunoSEQ multiplex PCR; the TCRdb copy retains only in-frame clones and omits some. The V and J calls and clone size come from that table; D and trimming were worked out from the DNA. The sample lists roughly 190,000 clones; about 83% were seen once. There are 16 residues in the CDR3. Per the germline V gene, CDR1 is KGHSH and CDR2 is LQKENI. Trimming removed 3 bases at V and 1 base at J, with 15 bases between.

The gene calls are TRBV18 and TRBJ2-5; no reliable D call. The sample consisted of peripheral blood. The source of this sequence is a woman between 70 and 85 years old with active or convalescent COVID-19. The CDR3 loop reads CASSPSPTRFQETQYF. The CDR3 DNA is TGTGCCAGCTCACCTTCCCCCACGAGATTCCAAGAGACCCAGTACTTC.